These 18 T cell receptor beta chains share one sample of origin, sequenced in a study of blood T cell repertoires in COVID-19. Method: immunoSEQ multiplex PCR; TCRdb's copy keeps in-frame clones and lacks some. Found here are some 97,000 clones, approximately 84% of them singletons; the top ten hold 7% to 9.5%. Sequenced: peripheral blood. The receptors shown here come from a man aged 25 to 40 in a cohort sampled during active COVID-19.

The CDR3 region has the DNA TGTGCCAGCAGTTTTCTAGCGGGGGGGCCCTACGAGCAGTACTTC. Translating gives CASSFLAGGPYEQYF. This chain uses TRBV6-5 with TRBJ2-7, with TRBD2 identical over 12 bases. Germline V gene sequence: CDR1 MNHEY, CDR2 SVGAGI. There are 15 residues in the CDR3. The V gene end was trimmed by 4 bases and the J gene end by 2 bases; junction bases not matched to a gene: 3.

The chain uses TRBV12-5 and TRBJ1-2; 8 nucleotides match TRBD1. The CDR3 has 15 amino acids. Germline trimming cut 6 bases from V and 4 bases from J; bases unmatched to any gene: 10. Per germline, CDR1 LGHNT and CDR2 FRNRAP. The CDR3 region is CASGTDRGAFYGYTF. In DNA, the CDR3 is TGTGCTAGTGGCACCGACAGGGGAGCCTTCTATGGCTACACCTTC.

This chain links TRBV30 with TRBJ1-3; weak D call: TRBD1 (6 bases). Germline V gene data show CDR1 as GTSNPN and CDR2 as SVGIG (reference sequence). Trimming left V 5 bases short and J 0 bases short, with 14 bases between. This CDR3 is 15 amino acids long. The DNA for the CDR3 is TGTGCCTGGGCCGGGACAATGAACTCTGGAAACACCATATATTTT. Its protein is CAWAGTMNSGNTIYF.

The rearrangement links TRBV6-4 to TRBJ2-3; 8 bases map to TRBD2. Germline CDR1 and CDR2: MRHNA and SNTAGT. Trimming took 4 bases from V and 6 from J; bases not matched to a gene: 3. The CDR3 has 13 amino acids. The CDR3 reads CASSAGGLDTQYF. CDR3 nucleotide sequence: TGTGCCAGCAGTGCGGGGGGGCTGGATACGCAGTATTTT.

This clone has a single count. The chain combines TRBV30 with TRBJ2-7; D may be TRBD1 (5 bases). The length of the CDR3 is 13 residues. Trimming shortened V by 5 bases and J by 5 bases, and 16 bases separated the two germline ends. The germline CDR1 and CDR2 sequences are GTSNPN and SVGIG (reference sequence). This chain's CDR3 is CAWGHRSRDEQYF. The CDR3 DNA is TGTGCCTGGGGCCACAGGAGTAGGGACGAGCAGTACTTC.

The rearrangement links TRBV5-1 to TRBJ1-1; D gene unclear. V lost 3 bases and J 4 bases, leaving 16 bases between the germline ends. The CDR3 has 15 residues. Per germline, CDR1 SGHRS and CDR2 YFSETQ. The CDR3 DNA sequence: TGCGCCAGCAGCTCTTACAGTACCCTGGGCACTGAAGCTTTCTTT. Translating it yields CASSSYSTLGTEAFF.

The chain carries TRBV18 and TRBJ1-4, with D perhaps matching TRBD1 (5 bases). Germline V gene sequence: CDR1 KGHSH, CDR2 LQKENI. Deletions cut 3 bases from V and 2 bases from J, with 10 bases between. This CDR3 spans 15 amino acids. DNA of the CDR3: TGTGCCAGCTCACCCGGGACTGTTACTAATGAAAAACTGTTTTTT. It yields the protein CASSPGTVTNEKLFF.

This rearrangement joins TRBV9 to TRBJ1-2; no reliable D call. V was shortened by 0 bases and J by 0 bases, with 9 bases between the two germline ends. The germline CDR1 and CDR2 sequences are SGDLS and YYNGEE. This CDR3 is built from 15 residues. CDR3 bases: TGTGCCAGCAGCGTAGTGCCAGGTCCTAACTATGGCTACACCTTC. Amino acids: CASSVVPGPNYGYTF.

The gene calls are TRBV7-9 and TRBJ2-1; 8 bases agree with TRBD2. This CDR3 has 16 residues. Trimming at V came to 1 base and at J to 1 base, leaving 3 bases not matched to a gene. Germline CDR1 reads SEHNR; CDR2 reads FQNEAQ (reference sequence). CDR3 nucleotides: TGTGCCAGCAGCTTAGTAGCGGGGCCATCCTACAATGAGCAGTTCTTC. Its translation is CASSLVAGPSYNEQFF. Variable domain in full (rest from reference TRBV7-9 and TRBJ2-1): DTGVSQNPRHKITKRGQNVTFRCDPISEHNRLYWYRQTLGQGPEFLTYFQNEAQLEKSRLLSDRFSAERPKGSFSTLEIQRTEQGDSAMYLCASSLVAGPSYNEQFFGPGTRLTVL.

The chain joins TRBV7-9 to TRBJ2-5, with 14 positions matching TRBD2. Per the germline V gene, CDR1 is SEHNR and CDR2 is FQNEAQ (reference sequence). The CDR3 loop spans 18 amino acids. Losses at the gene ends were 4 bases for V and 5 bases for J; bases not matched to a gene: 12. Here the CDR3 reads CASSSSPRLAGGLETQYF. DNA of the CDR3: TGTGCCAGCAGCTCCTCACCTCGACTAGCGGGGGGGCTTGAGACCCAGTACTTC.

The rearrangement links TRBV14 to TRBJ1-1, with D tentatively TRBD1 (5 bases). V lost 0 bases and J 7 bases, leaving 15 bases between the germline ends. Germline V lookup: CDR1 SGHDN, CDR2 FVKESK. There are 15 residues in the CDR3. CDR3: CASSQEGAGRYEAFF. The CDR3 bases are TGTGCCAGCAGCCAAGAAGGCGCAGGGCGGTATGAAGCTTTCTTT.

The gene calls are TRBV18 and TRBJ1-2, with 11 positions matching TRBD1. CDR1 is KGHSH, CDR2 LQKENI, per germline. J lost 4 bases, V lost 0 bases, and 7 bases had no gene match. This CDR3 has 17 residues. The CDR3, as DNA: TGTGCCAGCTCACCACCGGGACAGGGGGTATCAGTCTATGGCTACACCTTC. Its protein product is CASSPPGQGVSVYGYTF. Complete variable domain (other parts from reference TRBV18 and TRBJ1-2): NAGVMQNPRHLVRRRGQEARLRCSPMKGHSHVYWYRQLPEEGLKFMVYLQKENIIDESGMPKERFSAEFPKEGPSILRIQQVVRGDSAAYFCASSPPGQGVSVYGYTFGSGTRLTVV.

The chain combines TRBV7-2 with TRBJ2-7, with D uncertain. Germline V CDR1 and CDR2: SGHTA, FQGNSA. This CDR3 has 13 amino acids. V gave up 1 base and J gave up 6 bases, with 10 bases separating them. CDR3 amino acids: CASSLEAIREQYF. The DNA for the CDR3 is TGTGCCAGCAGCTTAGAAGCTATCCGCGAGCAGTACTTC. The complete variable domain, with remaining parts taken from reference TRBV7-2 and TRBJ2-7, reads GAGVSQSPSNKVTEKGKDVELRCDPISGHTALYWYRQSLGQGLEFLIYFQGNSAPDKSGLPSDRFSAERTGGSVSTLTIQRTQQEDSAVYLCASSLEAIREQYFGPGTRLTVT.

This chain joins TRBV5-1 and TRBJ1-1, with 9 bases fitting TRBD1. This CDR3 comprises 15 residues. CDR1 is SGHRS and CDR2 is YFSETQ in the germline V gene. After removal of 4 bases from V and 4 bases from J, the junction contained 8 bases not matched to a gene. CDR3 region: CASSPRQGVSTEAFF. In DNA, the CDR3 is TGCGCCAGCAGCCCACGACAGGGGGTGAGCACTGAAGCTTTCTTT.

V usage is TRBV7-9 and J usage is TRBJ2-7; TRBD2 aligns across 13 bases. J gave up 5 bases and V 1 base, and 2 bases lay outside the gene matches. This CDR3 has 15 amino acids. Germline V gene sequence: CDR1 SEHNR, CDR2 FQNEAQ (reference sequence). CDR3: CASSLELAGGHEQYF. In DNA form, the CDR3 reads TGTGCCAGCAGCTTAGAACTAGCGGGGGGGCACGAGCAGTACTTC.

For the CDR3, the DNA is TGCGCCAGCAGCCAAGAACTCGGGCAGGGGTTTTATGGCTACACCTTC. This encodes CASSQELGQGFYGYTF. The rearrangement links TRBV4-1 to TRBJ1-2, with TRBD1 as a possible D gene (6 bases). CDR3 length: 16 residues. Germline V gives CDR1 MGHRA, CDR2 YSYEKL. V lost 0 bases and J 5 bases, leaving 16 bases between the germline ends.

This clone showed up just once. The chain uses TRBV28 and TRBJ2-5; 11 bases match TRBD2. V trimming: 3 bases; J trimming: 3 bases; junction bases outside the gene matches: 6. The length of the CDR3 is 16 residues. The germline CDR1 and CDR2 sequences are MDHEN and SYDVKM. This chain's CDR3 is CASSFGPGLAEETQYF. The CDR3 nucleotides read TGTGCCAGCAGTTTTGGTCCGGGACTAGCGGAAGAGACCCAGTACTTC.

The rearrangement joins TRBV6-5 to TRBJ2-1; 12 nucleotides agree with TRBD2. V shed 5 bases and J 11 bases; nucleotides not matched to a gene: 4. This CDR3 is 13 amino acids long. CDR1 and CDR2 (germline): MNHEY, SVGAGI. The CDR3 bases are TGTGCCAGCAGTCGCGGACTAGCGGGAAAGCAGTTCTTC. Its translation: CASSRGLAGKQFF.